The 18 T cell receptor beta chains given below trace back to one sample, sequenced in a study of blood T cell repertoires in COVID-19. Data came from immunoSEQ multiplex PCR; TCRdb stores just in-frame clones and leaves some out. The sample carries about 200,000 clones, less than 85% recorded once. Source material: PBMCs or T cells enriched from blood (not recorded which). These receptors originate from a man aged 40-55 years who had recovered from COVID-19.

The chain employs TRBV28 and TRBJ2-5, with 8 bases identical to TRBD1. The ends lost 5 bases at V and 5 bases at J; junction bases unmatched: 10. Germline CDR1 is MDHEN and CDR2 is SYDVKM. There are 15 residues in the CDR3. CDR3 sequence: CASSTRQGRLETQYF. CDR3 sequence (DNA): TGTGCCAGCAGTACTCGACAGGGGAGGCTTGAGACCCAGTACTTC.

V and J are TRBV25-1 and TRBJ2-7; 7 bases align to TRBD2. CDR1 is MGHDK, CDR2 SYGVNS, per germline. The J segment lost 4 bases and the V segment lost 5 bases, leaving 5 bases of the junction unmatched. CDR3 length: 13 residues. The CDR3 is CASSNVGGYEQYF. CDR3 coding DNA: TGTGCCAGCAGTAACGTGGGGGGGTACGAGCAGTACTTC.

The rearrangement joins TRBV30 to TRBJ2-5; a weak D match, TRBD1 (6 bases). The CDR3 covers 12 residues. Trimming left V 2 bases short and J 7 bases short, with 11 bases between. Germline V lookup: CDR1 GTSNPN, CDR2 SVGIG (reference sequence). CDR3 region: CAWSHTQGTQYF. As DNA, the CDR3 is TGTGCCTGGAGTCATACACAGGGGACCCAGTACTTC.

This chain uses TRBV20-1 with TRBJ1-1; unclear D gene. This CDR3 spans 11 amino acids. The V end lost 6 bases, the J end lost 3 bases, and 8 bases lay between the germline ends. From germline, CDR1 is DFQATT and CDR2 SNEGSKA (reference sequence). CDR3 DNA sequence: TGCAGTGCCCAGAGGGACACTGAAGCTTTCTTT. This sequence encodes CSAQRDTEAFF.

The CDR3 loop reads CASSRDRGLVNTEAFF. CDR3 bases: TGTGCCAGCAGTCGGGACAGGGGGCTTGTTAACACTGAAGCTTTCTTT. The rearrangement joins TRBV27 to TRBJ1-1; 12 bases map to TRBD1. Germline trimming cut 5 bases from V and 2 bases from J; bases unmatched to any gene: 6. The germline V gene encodes CDR1 MNHEY and CDR2 SMNVEV (reference sequence). The length of the CDR3 is 16 residues.

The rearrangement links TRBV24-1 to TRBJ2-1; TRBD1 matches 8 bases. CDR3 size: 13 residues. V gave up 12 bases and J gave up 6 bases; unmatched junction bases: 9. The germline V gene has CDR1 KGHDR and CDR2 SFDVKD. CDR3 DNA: TGTGCCGCAGGGGGCGCGGAGGCCAATGAGCAGTTCTTC. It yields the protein CAAGGAEANEQFF.

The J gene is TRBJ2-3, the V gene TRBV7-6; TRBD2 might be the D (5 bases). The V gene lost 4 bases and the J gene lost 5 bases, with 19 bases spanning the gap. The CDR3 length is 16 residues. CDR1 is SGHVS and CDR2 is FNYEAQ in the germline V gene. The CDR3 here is CASSSRRRRGIDTQYF. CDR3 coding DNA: TGTGCCAGCAGCTCTCGCCGGAGGCGAGGAATAGATACGCAGTATTTT. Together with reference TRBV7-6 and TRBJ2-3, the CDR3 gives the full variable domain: GAGVSQSPRYKVTKRGQDVALRCDPISGHVSLYWYRQALGQGPEFLTYFNYEAQQDKSGLPNDRFSAERPEGSISTLTIQRTEQRDSAMYRCASSSRRRRGIDTQYFGPGTRLTVL.

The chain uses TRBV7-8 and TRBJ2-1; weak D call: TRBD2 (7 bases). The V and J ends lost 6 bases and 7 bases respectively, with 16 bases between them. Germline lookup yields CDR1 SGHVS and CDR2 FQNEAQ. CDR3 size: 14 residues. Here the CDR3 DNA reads TGTGCCAGCAGAAGGGGGAGGGAGTTAAATGAGCAGTTCTTC. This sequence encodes CASRRGRELNEQFF.

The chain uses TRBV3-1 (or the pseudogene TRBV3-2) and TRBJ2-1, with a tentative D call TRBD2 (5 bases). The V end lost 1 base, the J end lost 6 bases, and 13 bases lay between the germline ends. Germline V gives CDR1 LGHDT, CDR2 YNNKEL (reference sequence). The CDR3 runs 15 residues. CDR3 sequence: CASSQGSGSGNEQFF. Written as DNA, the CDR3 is TGTGCCAGCAGCCAAGGTTCGGGGTCTGGCAATGAGCAGTTCTTC.

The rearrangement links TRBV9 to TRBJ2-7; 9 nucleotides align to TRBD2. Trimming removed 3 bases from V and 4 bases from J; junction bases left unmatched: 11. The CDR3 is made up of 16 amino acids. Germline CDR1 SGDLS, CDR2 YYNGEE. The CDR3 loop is CASSAGAGGFIYEQYF. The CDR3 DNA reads TGTGCCAGCAGCGCAGGAGCGGGAGGATTCATATACGAGCAGTACTTC. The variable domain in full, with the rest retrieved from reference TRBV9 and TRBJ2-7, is DSGVTQTPKHLITATGQRVTLRCSPRSGDLSVYWYQQSLDQGLQFLIQYYNGEERAKGNILERFSAQQFPDLHSELNLSSLELGDSALYFCASSAGAGGFIYEQYFGPGTRLTVT.

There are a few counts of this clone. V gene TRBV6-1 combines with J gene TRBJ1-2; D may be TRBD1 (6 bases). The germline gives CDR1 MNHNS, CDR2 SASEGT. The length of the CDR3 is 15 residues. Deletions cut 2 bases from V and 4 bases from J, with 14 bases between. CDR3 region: CASSELAGDVYGYTF. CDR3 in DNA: TGTGCCAGCAGTGAACTCGCAGGGGACGTCTATGGCTACACCTTC.

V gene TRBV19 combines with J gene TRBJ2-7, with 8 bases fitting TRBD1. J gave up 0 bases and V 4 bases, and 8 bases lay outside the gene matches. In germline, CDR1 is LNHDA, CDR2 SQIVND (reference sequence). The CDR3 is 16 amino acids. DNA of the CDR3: TGTGCCAGTAGTACCGACAGGGACAGGCGCTCCTACGAGCAGTACTTC. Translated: CASSTDRDRRSYEQYF.

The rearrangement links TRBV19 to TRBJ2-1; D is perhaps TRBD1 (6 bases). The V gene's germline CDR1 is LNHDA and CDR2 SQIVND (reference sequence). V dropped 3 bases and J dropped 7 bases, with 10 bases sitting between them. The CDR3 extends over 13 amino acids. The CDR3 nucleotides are TGTGCCAGTAGTATCACAGGGTCGAATGAGCAGTTCTTC. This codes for CASSITGSNEQFF.

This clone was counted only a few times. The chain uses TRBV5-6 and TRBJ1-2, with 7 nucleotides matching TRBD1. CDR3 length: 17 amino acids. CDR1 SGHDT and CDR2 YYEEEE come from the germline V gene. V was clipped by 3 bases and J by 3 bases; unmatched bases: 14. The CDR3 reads CASSSYTRQGGDYGYTF. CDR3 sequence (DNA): TGTGCCAGCAGCTCCTACACTAGACAGGGAGGAGACTATGGCTACACCTTC. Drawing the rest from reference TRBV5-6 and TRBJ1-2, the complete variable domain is DAGVTQSPTHLIKTRGQQVTLRCSPKSGHDTVSWYQQALGQGPQFIFQYYEEEERQRGNFPDRFSGHQFPNYSSELNVNALLLGDSALYLCASSSYTRQGGDYGYTFGSGTRLTVV.

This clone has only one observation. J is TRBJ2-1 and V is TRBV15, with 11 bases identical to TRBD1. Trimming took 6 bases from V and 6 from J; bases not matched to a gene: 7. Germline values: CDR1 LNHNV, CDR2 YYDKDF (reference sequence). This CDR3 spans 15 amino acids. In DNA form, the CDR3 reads TGTGCCACCAGATGGGGACAGGGGGGTGTCAATGAGCAGTTCTTC. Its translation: CATRWGQGGVNEQFF.

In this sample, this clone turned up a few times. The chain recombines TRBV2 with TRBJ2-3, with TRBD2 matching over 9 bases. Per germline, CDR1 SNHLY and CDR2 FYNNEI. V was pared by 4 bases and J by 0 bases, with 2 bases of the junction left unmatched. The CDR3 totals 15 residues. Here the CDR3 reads CASSGLAVSTDTQYF. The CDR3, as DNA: TGTGCCAGCAGTGGACTAGCGGTTAGCACAGATACGCAGTATTTT.

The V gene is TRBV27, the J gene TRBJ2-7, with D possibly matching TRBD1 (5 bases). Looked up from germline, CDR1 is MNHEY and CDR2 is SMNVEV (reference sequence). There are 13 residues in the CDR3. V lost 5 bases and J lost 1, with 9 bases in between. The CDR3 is CASSVRVSYEQYF. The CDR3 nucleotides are TGTGCCAGCAGTGTCAGGGTGTCCTACGAGCAGTACTTC.

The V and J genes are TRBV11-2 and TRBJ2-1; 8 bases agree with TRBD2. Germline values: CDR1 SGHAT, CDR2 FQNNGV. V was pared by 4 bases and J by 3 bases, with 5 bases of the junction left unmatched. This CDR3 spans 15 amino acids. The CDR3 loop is CASSSRTSRYNEQFF. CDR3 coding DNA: TGTGCCAGCAGCTCCCGGACTAGCCGCTACAATGAGCAGTTCTTC.